The 24 T cell receptor beta chains in this list originate from one sample, sequenced in a study of shared clonotypes between healthy human individuals. Terminally differentiated effector memory CD45RA+ cells were excluded from the naive CD8 cells, which were CD45RO-negative and positively selected for CCR7. Produced via immunoSEQ multiplex PCR; TCRdb's table is partial and in-frame only. Of about 820,000 clones in the sample, around 93% were seen once. Specimen: naive CD8+ T cells sorted from blood. The receptors were sampled from a man aged 25 to 40 in good health.

This chain uses TRBV7-8 with TRBJ1-5; D is uncertain. Germline CDR1 reads SGHVS; CDR2 reads FQNEAQ. Trimming left V 7 bases short and J 5 bases short, with 18 bases between. This CDR3 spans 15 amino acids. CDR3 protein: CASTKETASDQPQHF. Written as DNA, the CDR3 is TGTGCCAGCACCAAAGAAACAGCGTCGGATCAGCCCCAGCATTTT.

The chain is built from TRBV7-2 and TRBJ1-1; D is undetermined. V was pared by 3 bases and J by 11 bases, with 10 bases between. Germline CDR1 is SGHTA and CDR2 is FQGNSA. The CDR3 is made up of 11 amino acids. The CDR3 spells CASSFLALAFF. The CDR3 bases are TGTGCCAGCAGCTTCCTCGCCTTGGCTTTCTTT.

The chain has TRBV7-9 and TRBJ2-1, with D possibly matching TRBD2 (5 bases). This CDR3 spans 17 amino acids. Trimming removed 5 bases from V and 3 bases from J, with 20 bases in between. In germline, CDR1 is SEHNR, CDR2 FQNEAQ (reference sequence). The CDR3 DNA reads as TGTGCCAGCAGCCCCCGGGATGCGGGCCGGCTCTACAATGAGCAGTTCTTC. The encoded protein is CASSPRDAGRLYNEQFF. Full variable domain (rest looked up from reference TRBV7-9 and TRBJ2-1): DTGVSQNPRHKITKRGQNVTFRCDPISEHNRLYWYRQTLGQGPEFLTYFQNEAQLEKSRLLSDRFSAERPKGSFSTLEIQRTEQGDSAMYLCASSPRDAGRLYNEQFFGPGTRLTVL.

This clone was detected only once. V gene TRBV11-2 combines with J gene TRBJ2-7; D unclear. Germline lookup yields CDR1 SGHAT and CDR2 FQNNGV. CDR3 length equals 14 residues. Trimming left V 1 base short and J 0 bases short, with 7 bases between. The CDR3 nucleotides read TGTGCCAGCAGCTTAGCGTTCGGCTCCTACGAGCAGTACTTC. Protein: CASSLAFGSYEQYF.

Here the CDR3 reads CAIRGDSGYTF. The CDR3 region has the DNA TGTGCCATACGTGGGGATAGTGGCTACACCTTC. This chain joins TRBV10-3 and TRBJ1-2; D unresolved. Germline loops: CDR1 ENHRY, CDR2 SYGVKD. The ends were cut back, 9 bases at V and 7 bases at J, with 12 bases in the middle. The length of the CDR3 is 11 residues.

The chain links TRBV5-5 to TRBJ2-1; tentatively, D is TRBD1 or TRBD2 (7 bases each). This CDR3 contains 17 residues. Germline CDR1 reads SGHKS; CDR2 reads YYEKEE (reference sequence). V was trimmed by 3 bases and J by 13 bases, leaving 29 bases between them. The chain's CDR3 is CASSYRQGEAGYEVQFF. CDR3 in DNA: TGTGCCAGCAGCTACCGACAGGGAGAAGCGGGATACGAGGTTCAGTTCTTC.

The chain employs TRBV30 and TRBJ2-4; unclear D gene. The CDR3 consists of 15 residues. V was trimmed by 8 bases and J by 4 bases, leaving 21 bases between them. The germline V gene has CDR1 GTSNPN and CDR2 SVGIG (reference sequence). For the CDR3, the DNA is TGTGCCGTGGAGTGGGAATTTGGGCCGAAAAACATTCAGTACTTC. Protein: CAVEWEFGPKNIQYF. Together with reference TRBV30 and TRBJ2-4, the CDR3 gives the full variable domain: SQTIHQWPATLVQPVGSPLSLECTVEGTSNPNLYWYRQAAGRGLQLLFYSVGIGQISSEVPQNLSASRPQDRQFILSSKKLLLSDSGFYLCAVEWEFGPKNIQYFGAGTRLSVL.

The rearrangement joins TRBV5-1 to TRBJ1-3; D possibly corresponds to TRBD1 (5 bases). Trimming removed 4 bases from V and 0 bases from J, with 14 bases in between. The CDR3 runs to 16 residues. Germline CDR1 is SGHRS and CDR2 is YFSETQ. This CDR3 reads CASSRPQESSGNTIYF. Here the CDR3 DNA reads TGCGCCAGCAGCCGTCCACAGGAGAGCTCTGGAAACACCATATATTTT.

The V and J genes are TRBV6-1 and TRBJ1-5, with no clear D. In germline, CDR1 is MNHNS, CDR2 SASEGT. The germline V and J ends were trimmed by 2 bases and 1 base, with 9 bases remaining between them. The CDR3 spans 15 residues. CDR3 sequence: CASSEYSGSNQPQHF. In DNA, the CDR3 is TGTGCCAGCAGTGAATACTCTGGGAGCAATCAGCCCCAGCATTTT.

The genes are TRBV30 and TRBJ2-7, with a possible D match to TRBD1 (5 bases). Germline CDR1 is GTSNPN and CDR2 is SVGIG (reference sequence). The CDR3 sequence is 13 residues long. V was shortened by 3 bases and J by 1 base, with 10 bases between the two germline ends. This CDR3 is CAWRTGPSYEQYF. DNA of the CDR3: TGTGCCTGGAGAACAGGACCTTCCTACGAGCAGTACTTC.

The rearrangement joins TRBV12-5 to TRBJ1-1; no reliable D call. CDR3 length: 13 residues. The germline gives CDR1 LGHNT, CDR2 FRNRAP. Trimming pared 2 bases from V and 5 bases from J, leaving 9 bases between. This chain's CDR3 is CASGLWGQTEAFF. The CDR3 nucleotides read TGTGCTAGTGGTTTGTGGGGTCAGACTGAAGCTTTCTTT.

The chain couples TRBV9 to TRBJ2-2; the match to TRBD2 covers 9 bases. The trim removed 3 bases at V and 7 bases at J, leaving 10 bases unmatched. The CDR3 length is 16 residues. Germline V lookup: CDR1 SGDLS, CDR2 YYNGEE. In nucleotides, the CDR3 is TGTGCCAGCAGCGCCCGGAGTAGCGGGAGTGGCGGGGAGCTGTTTTTT. Protein sequence: CASSARSSGSGGELFF.

The chain carries TRBV5-1 and TRBJ2-7; 7 bases are a match to TRBD2. CDR1 and CDR2 (germline): SGHRS, YFSETQ. J was trimmed by 0 bases and V by 4 bases; bases with no gene match: 4. The CDR3 has 14 amino acids. This chain's CDR3 is CASSLWEGSYEQYF. DNA of the CDR3: TGCGCCAGCAGCCTCTGGGAGGGCTCCTACGAGCAGTACTTC.

The CDR3: CASSPIGYQETQYF. The CDR3 nucleotides read TGCGCCAGCAGTCCGATTGGGTACCAAGAGACCCAGTACTTC. The chain uses TRBV5-1 and TRBJ2-5; D not certain. This CDR3 has 14 amino acids. Germline CDR1 is SGHRS and CDR2 is YFSETQ. Trimming cost V 5 bases and J 0 bases, with 11 bases left between them.

This chain links TRBV7-8 with TRBJ2-3; weak D call: TRBD1 (5 bases). Germline lookup yields CDR1 SGHVS and CDR2 FQNEAQ. V dropped 5 bases and J dropped 2 bases, with 23 bases sitting between them. The CDR3 is made up of 18 amino acids. The chain's CDR3 is CASSIRLQGPDYTDTQYF. The CDR3 coding sequence is TGTGCCAGCAGCATACGCCTTCAGGGCCCGGATTACACAGATACGCAGTATTTT.

Only one count was recorded for this clone. CDR3 protein: CASSAQGARDFGAFF. The CDR3 DNA is TGTGCCAGCAGCGCCCAGGGGGCGAGGGATTTCGGAGCTTTCTTT. The chain recombines TRBV7-9 with TRBJ1-1; TRBD1 matches at 8 bases. Germline loops: CDR1 SEHNR, CDR2 FQNEAQ (reference sequence). This CDR3 is 15 amino acids long. Unmatched junction bases numbered 15, after V lost 5 bases and J lost 10 bases.

This clone showed up just once. This chain joins TRBV5-5 and TRBJ2-5; D tentatively fits TRBD1 or TRBD2 (5 bases each). V was trimmed by 0 bases and J by 3 bases, leaving 6 bases between them. CDR1 and CDR2 from the germline V gene are SGHKS and YYEKEE (reference sequence). This CDR3 is 13 amino acids long. CDR3 in DNA: TGTGCCAGCAGCTTGGTGGGGGAAGAGACCCAGTACTTC. It translates to CASSLVGEETQYF.

The chain couples TRBV7-9 to TRBJ2-5, with D possibly matching TRBD2 (5 bases). The ends were cut back, 0 bases at V and 5 bases at J, with 13 bases in the middle. This CDR3 spans 15 amino acids. Looked up from germline, CDR1 is SEHNR and CDR2 is FQNEAQ (reference sequence). The DNA for the CDR3 is TGTGCCAGCAGCTTAGCCTCTAGCCCTGGGGAGACCCAGTACTTC. Translated, it gives CASSLASSPGETQYF.

The V gene is TRBV5-4, the J gene TRBJ2-1; 12 nucleotides align to TRBD1. After removal of 4 bases from V and 9 bases from J, the junction contained 5 bases not matched to a gene. CDR3 length: 14 residues. Germline assignment: CDR1 SGHNT and CDR2 YYREEE (reference sequence). The CDR3 protein is CASSLGQGAIEQFF. CDR3 sequence (DNA): TGTGCCAGCAGCCTGGGACAGGGGGCTATTGAGCAGTTCTTC.

The CDR3 here is CASTIAGGLYNEQFF. The CDR3 DNA follows: TGTGCCAGCACTATAGCGGGAGGGTTATACAATGAGCAGTTCTTC. This chain links TRBV25-1 with TRBJ2-1, with TRBD2 matching 11 bases. V lost 7 bases and J lost 4; bases outside the gene matches: 6. Germline V gene sequence: CDR1 MGHDK, CDR2 SYGVNS. The CDR3 runs 15 residues.

The chain couples TRBV4-1 to TRBJ1-4; 7 bases are a match to TRBD1. This CDR3 comprises 16 residues. CDR1 is MGHRA, CDR2 YSYEKL, per germline. V lost 1 base and J lost 6; bases outside the gene matches: 8. In DNA, the CDR3 is TGCGCCAGCAGCCAAGGACAGGGTATCGATGATGAAAAACTGTTTTTT. Protein: CASSQGQGIDDEKLFF.

The CDR3 loop reads CASSLGGGGTDTQYF. DNA of the CDR3: TGTGCCAGCAGCTTAGGAGGCGGGGGCACAGATACGCAGTATTTT. The gene calls are TRBV11-2 and TRBJ2-3; a possible D gene is TRBD2 (6 bases). Trimming took 1 base from V and 1 from J, leaving 9 bases between them. The CDR3 has 15 residues. Germline V gene sequence: CDR1 SGHAT, CDR2 FQNNGV.

This clone was seen only once. V gene TRBV7-2 combines with J gene TRBJ2-7; no definite D call. CDR1 SGHTA and CDR2 FQGNSA come from the germline V gene. The CDR3 totals 14 residues. V lost 2 bases to trimming and J lost 2 bases, with 10 bases between them. Here the CDR3 reads CASSLNLGTYEQYF. As DNA, the CDR3 is TGTGCCAGCAGCTTAAATTTAGGGACCTACGAGCAGTACTTC. The full variable domain, with the rest looked up from reference TRBV7-2 and TRBJ2-7, is GAGVSQSPSNKVTEKGKDVELRCDPISGHTALYWYRQSLGQGLEFLIYFQGNSAPDKSGLPSDRFSAERTGGSVSTLTIQRTQQEDSAVYLCASSLNLGTYEQYFGPGTRLTVT.

This clone is a singleton in its sample. The chain recombines TRBV15 with TRBJ1-1; tentatively, D is TRBD1 (6 bases). From germline, CDR1 is LNHNV and CDR2 YYDKDF (reference sequence). The CDR3 sequence is 16 residues long. The V and J ends lost 1 base and 2 bases respectively, with 14 bases between them. The CDR3 coding sequence is TGTGCCACCAGCAGAGGGACAGTCGGAAAAAACACTGAAGCTTTCTTT. Residues: CATSRGTVGKNTEAFF. Combining the CDR3 with reference TRBV15 and TRBJ1-1 gives the whole variable domain DAMVIQNPRYQVTQFGKPVTLSCSQTLNHNVMYWYQQKSSQAPKLLFHYYDKDFNNEADTPDNFQSRRPNTSFCFLDIRSPGLGDTAMYLCATSRGTVGKNTEAFFGQGTRLTVV.